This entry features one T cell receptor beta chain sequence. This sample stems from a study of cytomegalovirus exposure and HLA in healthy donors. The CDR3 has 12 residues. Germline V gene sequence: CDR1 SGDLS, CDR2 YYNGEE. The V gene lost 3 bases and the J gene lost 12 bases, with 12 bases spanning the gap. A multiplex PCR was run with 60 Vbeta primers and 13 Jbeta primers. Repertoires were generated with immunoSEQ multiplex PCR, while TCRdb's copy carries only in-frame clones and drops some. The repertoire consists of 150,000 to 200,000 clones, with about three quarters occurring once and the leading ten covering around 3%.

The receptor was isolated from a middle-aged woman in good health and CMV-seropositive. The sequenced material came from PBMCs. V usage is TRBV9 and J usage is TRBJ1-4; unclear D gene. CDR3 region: CASSGDQQELFF. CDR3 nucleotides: TGTGCCAGCAGCGGAGACCAGCAGGAACTGTTTTTT.